These 5 T cell receptor beta chains share one sample of origin, sequenced in a study of technical replicates of blood from a handful of donors. Here immunoSEQ multiplex PCR was the method, and the copy in TCRdb shows in-frame clones only, minus some. Among about 84,000 clones listed, roughly 97% were seen once. The source material was T cells isolated from PBMCs. These TCRs come from a human donor in good health.

The genes are TRBV18 and TRBJ1-6; possibly TRBD1 for D (5 bases). Trimming took 3 bases from V and 10 from J, leaving 16 bases between them. In germline, CDR1 is KGHSH, CDR2 LQKENI. The CDR3 covers 15 residues. The CDR3 DNA follows: TGTGCCAGCTCACCTTCTTCAGGGTTTGAGTCACCCCTCCACTTT. This translates into CASSPSSGFESPLHF.

A single count supports this clone. The gene calls are TRBV9 and TRBJ1-4; the D gene is possibly TRBD1 (6 bases). V was shortened by 1 base and J by 5 bases, with 12 bases between the two germline ends. Germline CDR1 is SGDLS and CDR2 is YYNGEE. The CDR3 length is 15 residues. The CDR3 region is CASSVSGTPNEKLFF. In nucleotides, the CDR3 is TGTGCCAGCAGCGTATCCGGGACACCGAATGAAAAACTGTTTTTT.

The V call is TRBV4-2, the J call TRBJ1-4, with 7 bases fitting TRBD1. With V trimmed by 2 bases and J by 8 bases, 20 bases remained unmatched. The germline gives CDR1 LGHNA, CDR2 YNFKEQ. The CDR3 totals 19 residues. CDR3: CASSQSIRDRTFNWEKLFF. The CDR3 nucleotides are TGTGCCAGCAGCCAATCCATCCGGGACAGAACTTTTAATTGGGAAAAACTGTTTTTT.

The V call is TRBV4-1, the J call TRBJ2-2; the match to TRBD2 covers 14 bases. The V gene end was trimmed by 0 bases and the J gene end by 0 bases; junction bases not matched to a gene: 6. The germline CDR1 and CDR2 sequences are MGHRA and YSYEKL. The CDR3 is made up of 20 amino acids. CDR3 sequence (DNA): TGCGCCAGCAGCCAAGAAGGGGGACTAGCGGGAGCGGCGAACACCGGGGAGCTGTTTTTT. Translated: CASSQEGGLAGAANTGELFF.

This clone came up once. This chain connects TRBV2 to TRBJ2-3, with 10 bases that match TRBD2. Germline V gene lookup returns CDR1 SNHLY and CDR2 FYNNEI. The CDR3 has 15 amino acids. The ends lost 6 bases at V and 5 bases at J; junction bases unmatched: 8. The CDR3 reads CASSPRTSGGDTQYF. The CDR3 nucleotides are TGTGCCAGCAGCCCCCGGACTAGCGGTGGAGATACGCAGTATTTT.